This entry lists 32 T cell receptor beta chains sequenced from one sample in a study of blood T cell repertoires in COVID-19. TCRdb keeps only in-frame clones here, not all; method: immunoSEQ multiplex PCR. The table lists some 200,000 clones, around 82% of them singletons. The sequencing sample was made of peripheral blood. All receptors derive from a human donor with acute or convalescent COVID-19. The donor label of this sample is uncertain.

V is TRBV3-1 (or the pseudogene TRBV3-2) and J is TRBJ2-3; possibly TRBD1 for D (5 bases). This CDR3 is 14 amino acids long. The germline CDR1 and CDR2 sequences are LGHDT and YNNKEL (reference sequence). V shed 1 base and J shed 14 bases, with 19 bases lying between them. In nucleotides, the CDR3 is TGTGCCAGCAGCCAAGGGGGCCCGGGCGTCCGCCTGTATTTT. Amino acid sequence: CASSQGGPGVRLYF.

This chain uses TRBV6-2 or TRBV6-3 with TRBJ1-2; D perhaps matches TRBD1 (6 bases). Germline V gene data show CDR1 as MNHEY and CDR2 as SVGEGT. The CDR3 covers 14 residues. V lost 2 bases and J lost 4, with 11 bases in between. DNA for the CDR3: TGTGCCAGCAGTTACGGCGGCAGGGGCTATGGCTACACCTTC. Encoded protein: CASSYGGRGYGYTF.

In its sample, this clone was seen once. The chain carries TRBV28 and TRBJ2-7; 8 bases line up with TRBD1. Looked up from germline, CDR1 is MDHEN and CDR2 is SYDVKM. J gave up 2 bases and V 9 bases, and 6 bases lay outside the gene matches. The length of the CDR3 is 13 residues. CDR3 in DNA: TGTGCCAGTTCCCTGACAGGGGCCTACGAGCAGTACTTC. Protein: CASSLTGAYEQYF.

The gene calls are TRBV5-4 and TRBJ2-5; possible D gene TRBD1, 5 bases. Trimming took off 9 bases at V and 2 bases at J, with 20 bases between the two ends. Germline CDR1 SGHNT, CDR2 YYREEE (reference sequence). CDR3 length: 15 residues. For the CDR3, the DNA is TGTGCCATCACCAACCTCGTGGGGCTACAAGAGACCCAGTACTTC. Residues: CAITNLVGLQETQYF. Based on the CDR3 plus reference TRBV5-4 and TRBJ2-5, the full variable domain is ETGVTQSPTHLIKTRGQQVTLRCSSQSGHNTVSWYQQALGQGPQFIFQYYREEENGRGNFPPRFSGLQFPNYSSELNVNALELDDSALYLCAITNLVGLQETQYFGPGTRLLVL.

The chain combines TRBV11-2 with TRBJ2-3; 9 nucleotides match TRBD2. The CDR3 runs 16 residues. CDR1 is SGHAT and CDR2 is FQNNGV in the germline V gene. J gave up 1 base and V 1 base, and 3 bases lay outside the gene matches. CDR3 in DNA: TGTGCCAGCAGCTTAGGGGCGGGAGGGGGCACAGATACGCAGTATTTT. This sequence encodes CASSLGAGGGTDTQYF. Full variable domain (remainder filled in from reference TRBV11-2 and TRBJ2-3): EAGVAQSPRYKIIEKRQSVAFWCNPISGHATLYWYQQILGQGPKLLIQFQNNGVVDDSQLPKDRFSAERLKGVDSTLKIQPAKLEDSAVYLCASSLGAGGGTDTQYFGPGTRLTVL.

The CDR3, as DNA: TGTGCCAGCAGCTTGGGGACTAGCGGGAGAGGCGGGGAGCTGTTTTTT. Amino acids: CASSLGTSGRGGELFF. This rearrangement joins TRBV5-6 to TRBJ2-2; 13 bases are shared with TRBD2. V was pared by 0 bases and J by 7 bases, with 3 bases of the junction left unmatched. The CDR3 is made up of 16 amino acids. Germline CDR1 reads SGHDT; CDR2 reads YYEEEE.

As regards this clone: A read error may account for a junction end that differs from germline. The rearrangement uses TRBV28 and TRBJ1-3; D perhaps matches TRBD1 (5 bases). CDR1 and CDR2 from the germline V gene are MDHEN and SYDVKM. The CDR3 loop spans 14 amino acids. The chain's CDR3 is CVSRGAGSGNTIYF. In DNA form, the CDR3 reads TGTGTCAGCCGCGGGGCAGGCTCTGGAAACACCATATATTTT.

CDR3 DNA sequence: TGTGCCAGCAGCTTGAAAGAGGGAAGGTCACCCCTCCACTTT. Translated: CASSLKEGRSPLHF. This chain links TRBV5-6 with TRBJ1-6, with D unclear. Germline-derived CDR1 and CDR2 are SGHDT and YYEEEE. V lost 1 base to trimming and J lost 10 bases, with 12 bases between them. The CDR3 has 14 amino acids.

The chain recombines TRBV3-1 (or the pseudogene TRBV3-2) with TRBJ1-2, with TRBD1 as a possible D gene (5 bases). V was trimmed by 3 bases and J by 4 bases, leaving 15 bases between them. There are 15 residues in the CDR3. Germline CDR1 reads LGHDT; CDR2 reads YNNKEL (reference sequence). CDR3 bases: TGTGCCAGCAGCCAGACCCCTGACAGAGTCTATGGCTACACCTTC. This codes for CASSQTPDRVYGYTF.

The chain employs TRBV19 and TRBJ1-5, with D possibly being TRBD1 (6 bases). The CDR3 has 16 residues. Germline V gene lookup returns CDR1 LNHDA and CDR2 SQIVND (reference sequence). Trimming took 3 bases from V and 4 from J, leaving 16 bases between them. CDR3 sequence reads: CASSILGGQRNQPQHF. The CDR3 DNA sequence: TGTGCCAGTAGTATTCTTGGAGGACAGAGGAATCAGCCCCAGCATTTT.

The genes are TRBV7-9 and TRBJ2-5; D possibly corresponds to TRBD2 (6 bases). The CDR3 runs to 14 residues. V was clipped by 1 base and J by 9 bases, with 15 bases between them. CDR1 is SEHNR, CDR2 FQNEAQ, per germline (reference sequence). In nucleotides, the CDR3 is TGTGCCAGCAGCTTAGGTTTGGGACTCAGAGCCCAGTACTTC. It codes for CASSLGLGLRAQYF.

The V call is TRBV28, the J call TRBJ1-4, with D possibly TRBD1 on 6 matching bases. The CDR3 length is 15 residues. The germline CDR1 and CDR2 sequences are MDHEN and SYDVKM. V was pared by 3 bases and J by 8 bases, with 16 bases between. CDR3 sequence reads: CASSFMGAVQEKLFF. The CDR3 DNA follows: TGTGCCAGCAGTTTTATGGGGGCGGTCCAAGAAAAACTGTTTTTT.

The chain links TRBV6-6 to TRBJ2-7; 9 bases line up with TRBD2. Unmatched junction bases numbered 12, after V lost 5 bases and J lost 1 base. Germline V lookup: CDR1 MNHNY, CDR2 SVGAGI (reference sequence). The CDR3 has 17 residues. In DNA form, the CDR3 reads TGTGCCAGCAGTCGCCTCAGTAGCGGGAGCCAATCCTACGAGCAGTACTTC. Protein: CASSRLSSGSQSYEQYF.

The chain employs TRBV4-1 and TRBJ2-2; 7 nucleotides agree with TRBD2. Germline V CDR1 and CDR2: MGHRA, YSYEKL. The CDR3 consists of 14 residues. V gave up 3 bases and J gave up 12 bases; unmatched junction bases: 10. For the CDR3, the DNA is TGCGCCAGCAGCCATGTAGCGGGCGACAATCAGCTGTTTTTT. It encodes CASSHVAGDNQLFF.

The chain is built from TRBV6-6 and TRBJ2-1, with TRBD1 matching 9 bases. Germline lookup yields CDR1 MNHNY and CDR2 SVGAGI (reference sequence). The length of the CDR3 is 15 residues. V lost 8 bases and J lost 6; bases outside the gene matches: 11. The DNA for the CDR3 is TGTGCCAGCCGTACCCTCGACAGGGGGACCAATGAGCAGTTCTTC. It translates to CASRTLDRGTNEQFF.

This sequence joins TRBV7-2 and TRBJ2-1; maybe TRBD2 (6 bases). This CDR3 has 16 residues. Germline V lookup: CDR1 SGHTA, CDR2 FQGNSA. The V gene lost 5 bases and the J gene lost 3 bases, with 17 bases spanning the gap. The CDR3 is CASSLRGIAVYNEQFF. As DNA, the CDR3 is TGTGCCAGCAGCCTACGCGGGATAGCGGTCTACAATGAGCAGTTCTTC.

The chain uses TRBV18 and TRBJ1-3; TRBD1 agrees at 10 bases. CDR1 and CDR2 from the germline V gene are KGHSH and LQKENI. After removal of 1 base from V and 0 bases from J, the junction contained 9 bases not matched to a gene. The CDR3 contains 19 residues. The CDR3 DNA reads TGTGCCAGCTCACCACTGGGACAGGGGCCGGGGTTCTCTGGAAACACCATATATTTT. Protein: CASSPLGQGPGFSGNTIYF.

The chain joins TRBV3-1 (or the pseudogene TRBV3-2) to TRBJ2-3; D is unresolved. Trimming took off 1 base at V and 5 bases at J, with 4 bases between the two ends. There are 12 residues in the CDR3. CDR1 is LGHDT and CDR2 is YNNKEL in the germline V gene (reference sequence). CDR3 in amino acids: CASSQAGDTQYF. DNA of the CDR3: TGTGCCAGCAGCCAAGCGGGAGATACGCAGTATTTT.

V usage is TRBV9 and J usage is TRBJ1-1; D remains unclear. The CDR3 covers 15 residues. Trimming shortened V by 3 bases and J by 0 bases, and 12 bases separated the two germline ends. Germline CDR1 is SGDLS and CDR2 is YYNGEE. For the CDR3, the DNA is TGTGCCAGCAGCGCAACCTTCGAGTTGAACACTGAAGCTTTCTTT. This encodes CASSATFELNTEAFF.

The chain joins TRBV7-9 to TRBJ1-3, with 10 nucleotides matching TRBD1. Trimming cost V 5 bases and J 3 bases; bases outside gene matches: 7. CDR1 is SEHNR, CDR2 FQNEAQ, per germline (reference sequence). This CDR3 has 16 amino acids. The CDR3 DNA sequence: TGTGCCAGCAGCACCCGACAGGGGGCGATTGGAAACACCATATATTTT. Translation gives CASSTRQGAIGNTIYF.

The chain carries TRBV5-8 and TRBJ2-5, with a tentative D call TRBD2 (6 bases). There are 13 residues in the CDR3. The germline gives CDR1 SGHTS, CDR2 YDEGEE. Between the trimmed V and J ends, which lost 5 bases and 5 bases, there was a span of 13 bases. The CDR3: CASRTRGVETQYF. CDR3 nucleotides: TGTGCCAGCAGGACTAGGGGTGTGGAGACCCAGTACTTC.

J is TRBJ1-4 and V is TRBV19; the match to TRBD1 covers 7 bases. The CDR3 spans 15 residues. After removal of 5 bases from V and 2 bases from J, the junction contained 5 bases not matched to a gene. CDR1 and CDR2 (germline): LNHDA, SQIVND (reference sequence). The CDR3 nucleotides read TGTGCCAGTAGTGTCGGACAGGCGACTAATGAAAAACTGTTTTTT. Translated, it gives CASSVGQATNEKLFF.

The chain has TRBV13 and TRBJ1-6; perhaps TRBD1 as D (5 bases). This CDR3 is built from 14 residues. Germline values: CDR1 PRHDT, CDR2 FYEKMQ (reference sequence). Trimming took 3 bases from V and 10 from J, leaving 13 bases between them. The CDR3 sequence: CASSLKDRRSPLHF. CDR3 sequence (DNA): TGTGCCAGCAGCTTGAAAGACAGAAGGTCACCCCTCCACTTT.

V is TRBV27 and J is TRBJ2-4, with D perhaps matching TRBD2 (8 bases). Germline CDR1 MNHEY, CDR2 SMNVEV (reference sequence). There are 19 residues in the CDR3. V dropped 1 base and J dropped 2 bases, with 21 bases sitting between them. The CDR3 sequence: CASSLFGQVAGMTKNIQYF. The CDR3, as DNA: TGTGCCAGCAGTTTATTTGGACAGGTAGCGGGAATGACCAAAAACATTCAGTACTTC.

This clone was counted only a few times. The chain recombines TRBV6-5 with TRBJ1-6, with 8 bases identical to TRBD1. The CDR3 is 14 residues long. Germline values: CDR1 MNHEY, CDR2 SVGAGI. Germline trimming cut 6 bases from V and 9 bases from J; bases unmatched to any gene: 7. The CDR3, as DNA: TGTGCCAGCAGACTACAGGGGGAAGGTTCACCCCTCCACTTT. Protein sequence: CASRLQGEGSPLHF.

The J gene is TRBJ2-7, the V gene TRBV6-6; 11 bases match TRBD1. This CDR3 is 19 amino acids long. V shed 5 bases and J 0 bases; nucleotides not matched to a gene: 15. Germline V gene data show CDR1 as MNHNY and CDR2 as SVGAGI (reference sequence). In nucleotides, the CDR3 is TGTGCCAGCAGTCGCGGACGGACCGGGACAGGGGGTTCCTCCTACGAGCAGTACTTC. Translated, it gives CASSRGRTGTGGSSYEQYF.

The chain combines TRBV21-1 with TRBJ1-5; TRBD1, the table's D call, was not compared with the DNA. TRBV21-1 is shown as a pseudogene. The CDR3 contains 18 residues. The CDR3 bases are TGTGCCAGCAGCGCCCGGGACAGGGATTTGTATAGCAATCAGCCCCAGCATTTT. It encodes CASSARDRDLYSNQPQHF.

The genes are TRBV18 and TRBJ1-6; 11 bases are a match to TRBD1. The CDR3 runs to 15 residues. The trim removed 3 bases at V and 10 bases at J, leaving 5 bases unmatched. CDR1 and CDR2 from the germline V gene are KGHSH and LQKENI. The CDR3 loop reads CASSPAGTGGSPLHF. DNA of the CDR3: TGTGCCAGCTCACCGGCCGGGACAGGGGGGTCACCCCTCCACTTT.

V gene TRBV5-1 combines with J gene TRBJ2-7, with D tentatively TRBD2 (7 bases). V was shortened by 4 bases and J by 2 bases, with 13 bases between the two germline ends. The length of the CDR3 is 14 residues. In germline, CDR1 is SGHRS, CDR2 YFSETQ. The CDR3 nucleotides read TGCGCCAGCAGCATGACGGGGGGCACCTACGAGCAGTACTTC. It specifies CASSMTGGTYEQYF.

The chain carries TRBV20-1 and TRBJ2-7, with 10 bases fitting TRBD2. The length of the CDR3 is 16 residues. V trimming: 3 bases; J trimming: 6 bases; junction bases outside the gene matches: 14. CDR1 and CDR2 (germline): DFQATT, SNEGSKA (reference sequence). CDR3 loop: CSASRGLAGDRSEQYF. The CDR3 region has the DNA TGCAGTGCTAGTCGGGGTCTAGCGGGGGACAGGAGCGAGCAGTACTTC.

The table lists this clone with a few counts. This chain links TRBV30 with TRBJ1-2; 8 bases agree with TRBD1. The J segment lost 5 bases and the V segment lost 4 bases, leaving 6 bases of the junction unmatched. This CDR3 region has 13 residues. The germline V gene encodes CDR1 GTSNPN and CDR2 SVGIG (reference sequence). The CDR3 nucleotides read TGTGCCTGGATCAGACAGGGGCTTTATGGCTACACCTTC. Amino acid sequence: CAWIRQGLYGYTF.

V is TRBV28 and J is TRBJ1-2; 8 positions agree with TRBD1. With 7 bases clipped from V and 3 bases from J, the junction kept 4 bases outside the gene matches. The CDR3 is made up of 13 amino acids. Germline CDR1 MDHEN, CDR2 SYDVKM. The CDR3 reads CASKTGADYGYTF. Written as DNA, the CDR3 is TGTGCCAGCAAGACAGGGGCGGACTATGGCTACACCTTC.